This entry lists 22 T cell receptor beta chains sequenced from one sample in a study of graft-versus-host responses after intestinal transplantation. Antigens for these TCRs are unknown. Sequencing was performed with immunoSEQ multiplex PCR; in TCRdb, only in-frame clones are kept and a portion is missing. The sample gives about 120,000 clones, around 96% of which show up once; roughly 3% is in the top ten. The sequenced sample was unstimulated CD8+ T cells sorted from spleen or lymph node cells, obtained before intestinal transplant. These receptors were obtained from a human donor who received an intestinal transplant.

The chain uses TRBV19 and TRBJ1-2, with no clear D. Trimming left V 7 bases short and J 2 bases short, with 23 bases between. In germline, CDR1 is LNHDA, CDR2 SQIVND (reference sequence). This CDR3 region has 17 residues. The CDR3 nucleotides are TGTGCCAGTACCCGACGGCGATGGGAGAATGTAAACTATGGCTACACCTTC. Translating it yields CASTRRRWENVNYGYTF.

This chain uses TRBV7-9 with TRBJ1-2; TRBD1 matches at 8 bases. CDR3 length: 15 residues. The V segment lost 4 bases and the J segment 8 bases; nucleotides outside the gene matches: 12. Per the germline V gene, CDR1 is SEHNR and CDR2 is FQNEAQ (reference sequence). The DNA for the CDR3 is TGTGCCAGCAGCTATGGCGCAGGGGGCGCGAGCGGCTACACCTTC. It encodes CASSYGAGGASGYTF.

In its sample, this clone was seen a few times. V is TRBV6-5 and J is TRBJ1-2; D call uncertain. Per the germline V gene, CDR1 is MNHEY and CDR2 is SVGAGI. CDR3 size: 15 residues. Trimming took off 3 bases at V and 5 bases at J, with 16 bases between the two ends. CDR3 sequence reads: CASSYFPREVYGYTF. The CDR3 DNA follows: TGTGCCAGCAGTTATTTCCCCCGGGAAGTATATGGCTACACCTTC.

The J gene is TRBJ1-6, the V gene TRBV28, with TRBD1 identical over 9 bases. The CDR3 is 15 amino acids. From germline, CDR1 is MDHEN and CDR2 SYDVKM. The V and J ends lost 3 bases and 11 bases, in that order; junction bases with no gene match: 8. CDR3 amino acids: CASSFSWDRDPPLHF. The DNA of the CDR3 is TGTGCCAGCAGTTTCTCTTGGGACAGGGATCCACCCCTCCACTTT.

The rearrangement joins TRBV29-1 to TRBJ2-1, with D perhaps TRBD2 (6 bases). The V and J ends lost 2 bases and 8 bases respectively, with 19 bases between them. From germline, CDR1 is SQVTM and CDR2 ANQGSEA. The CDR3 runs 15 residues. The CDR3 DNA is TGCAGCGTTGAATTAAGGTTTGGAGGGCCTTATGAGCAGTTCTTC. Amino acids: CSVELRFGGPYEQFF.

The chain combines TRBV19 with TRBJ2-3, with TRBD2 as a possible D gene (6 bases). Trimming stripped 7 bases from V and 0 bases from J, with 14 bases between. The CDR3 extends over 15 amino acids. Germline CDR1 is LNHDA and CDR2 is SQIVND (reference sequence). The CDR3 DNA reads TGTGCCAGTACCTTTAGCGGAACTAGCACAGATACGCAGTATTTT. Translated, it gives CASTFSGTSTDTQYF. The variable domain in full, with the rest retrieved from reference TRBV19 and TRBJ2-3, is DGGITQSPKYLFRKEGQNVTLSCEQNLNHDAMYWYRQDPGQGLRLIYYSQIVNDFQKGDIAEGYSVSREKKESFPLTVTSAQKNPTAFYLCASTFSGTSTDTQYFGPGTRLTVL.

This chain links TRBV28 with TRBJ1-1; D ambiguous. The CDR3 spans 15 residues. Germline loops: CDR1 MDHEN, CDR2 SYDVKM. Trimming took 1 base from V and 6 from J, leaving 15 bases between them. CDR3 region: CASSLFMISRAEAFF. The CDR3 DNA follows: TGTGCCAGCAGTTTATTCATGATATCGAGGGCTGAAGCTTTCTTT.

Notes on this clone: The junction shows a germline mismatch at one end, possibly a read error. The chain carries TRBV2 and TRBJ1-2, with TRBD1 identical over 7 bases. Per the germline V gene, CDR1 is SNHLY and CDR2 is FYNNEI. This CDR3 is built from 17 residues. CDR3 bases: TGTGCCAGCTATGGGACAGACGATAGCCTCCGAAACTATGGCTACGCCTTC. Residues: CASYGTDDSLRNYGYAF.

V and J are TRBV19 and TRBJ2-7, with 9 nucleotides matching TRBD1. The CDR3 is 14 residues long. V gave up 6 bases and J gave up 2 bases; unmatched junction bases: 5. Germline CDR1 LNHDA, CDR2 SQIVND (reference sequence). The CDR3 nucleotides read TGTGCCAGTAGACCGGGACAGGGCCCCTACGAGCAGTACTTC. Translated, it gives CASRPGQGPYEQYF. Looking up the rest from reference TRBV19 and TRBJ2-7 gives the full variable domain: DGGITQSPKYLFRKEGQNVTLSCEQNLNHDAMYWYRQDPGQGLRLIYYSQIVNDFQKGDIAEGYSVSREKKESFPLTVTSAQKNPTAFYLCASRPGQGPYEQYFGPGTRLTVT.

This rearrangement joins TRBV7-9 to TRBJ2-1, with 9 bases that match TRBD1. The CDR3 has 15 residues. Germline-derived CDR1 and CDR2 are SEHNR and FQNEAQ (reference sequence). Unmatched junction bases numbered 8, after V lost 7 bases and J lost 4 bases. The CDR3 DNA reads as TGTGCCAGCATCACTGGGACAGGGCCTTACAATGAGCAGTTCTTC. This sequence encodes CASITGTGPYNEQFF.

The V call is TRBV6-5, the J call TRBJ2-1; 8 bases map to TRBD2. After removal of 8 bases from V and 0 bases from J, the junction contained 6 bases not matched to a gene. The germline CDR1 and CDR2 sequences are MNHEY and SVGAGI. CDR3 size: 15 residues. The CDR3 DNA is TGTGCCAGCGGGGCTAGCGGGTACTCCTACAATGAGCAGTTCTTC. Residues: CASGASGYSYNEQFF.

This CDR3 reads CASSYRDRVIYEQYF. The DNA for the CDR3 is TGTGCCAGCAGCTACCGGGACAGGGTAATCTACGAGCAGTACTTC. The V and J genes are TRBV7-8 and TRBJ2-5; 9 bases align to TRBD1. The J call may be mistaken, given a closer DNA end match to TRBJ2-7. CDR1 and CDR2 from the germline V gene are SGHVS and FQNEAQ. The CDR3 sequence is 15 residues long.

The V gene is TRBV5-8, the J gene TRBJ2-7; no definite D call. CDR3 size: 14 residues. The ends were cut back, 0 bases at V and 2 bases at J, with 9 bases in the middle. Germline V gene sequence: CDR1 SGHTS, CDR2 YDEGEE. The CDR3 nucleotides are TGTGCCAGCAGCTTGGCGGCCGCCACCTACGAGCAGTACTTC. Its translation is CASSLAAATYEQYF.

The chain employs TRBV11-2 and TRBJ2-7, with D possibly being TRBD2 (5 bases). Trimming pared 5 bases from V and 3 bases from J, leaving 11 bases between. CDR3 length: 13 amino acids. Germline lookup yields CDR1 SGHAT and CDR2 FQNNGV. CDR3 nucleotide sequence: TGTGCCAGCAGCCTCGGGAACAACTACGAGCAGTACTTC. Its translation is CASSLGNNYEQYF.

The chain joins TRBV5-4 to TRBJ2-4; D is uncertain. The CDR3 sequence is 15 residues long. V lost 3 bases, J lost 0 bases, and 10 bases lay in between. CDR1 is SGHNT, CDR2 YYREEE, per germline (reference sequence). The CDR3 DNA follows: TGTGCCAGCAGCTCGTCCGTACTAGCCAAAAACATTCAGTACTTC. It codes for CASSSSVLAKNIQYF.

The chain couples TRBV28 to TRBJ1-1; no reliable D call. The germline CDR1 and CDR2 sequences are MDHEN and SYDVKM. This CDR3 spans 12 amino acids. V lost 4 bases and J 0 bases, leaving 3 bases between the germline ends. The CDR3 protein is CASSWVNTEAFF. CDR3 sequence (DNA): TGTGCCAGCAGTTGGGTGAACACTGAAGCTTTCTTT.

This rearrangement joins TRBV9 to TRBJ1-1, with 11 bases matching TRBD1. The V and J ends lost 0 bases and 4 bases, in that order; junction bases with no gene match: 8. CDR1 SGDLS and CDR2 YYNGEE come from the germline V gene. The CDR3 extends over 17 amino acids. The CDR3 loop is CASSVAGTGGWGTEAFF. As DNA, the CDR3 is TGTGCCAGCAGCGTAGCTGGGACAGGGGGATGGGGCACTGAAGCTTTCTTT. Full variable domain (remainder filled in from reference TRBV9 and TRBJ1-1): DSGVTQTPKHLITATGQRVTLRCSPRSGDLSVYWYQQSLDQGLQFLIQYYNGEERAKGNILERFSAQQFPDLHSELNLSSLELGDSALYFCASSVAGTGGWGTEAFFGQGTRLTVV.

This chain links TRBV27 with TRBJ2-5, with 8 bases fitting TRBD2. The DNA end lines up better with TRBJ2-7; the J call may be wrong. In germline, CDR1 is MNHEY, CDR2 SMNVEV (reference sequence). This CDR3 has 14 residues. CDR3 nucleotide sequence: TGTGCCAGCAGTCCCACTAGCGGCGCCTACGAGCAGTACTTC. It is translated as CASSPTSGAYEQYF.

The chain uses TRBV7-6 and TRBJ1-1; D is ambiguous. The CDR3 is 14 amino acids. CDR1 SGHVS and CDR2 FNYEAQ come from the germline V gene. V was shortened by 4 bases and J by 1 base, with 10 bases between the two germline ends. The CDR3 DNA sequence: TGTGCCAGCAGCTACATCCCCAGGAACACTGAAGCTTTCTTT. Translated, it gives CASSYIPRNTEAFF.

The chain is built from TRBV28 and TRBJ1-1, with D unresolved. CDR3 size: 12 residues. The V and J ends lost 1 base and 4 bases respectively, with 4 bases between them. From germline, CDR1 is MDHEN and CDR2 SYDVKM. The CDR3 DNA reads as TGTGCCAGCAGTTTATCGGTCACTGAAGCTTTCTTT. This encodes CASSLSVTEAFF.

The rearrangement joins TRBV9 to TRBJ2-7; either TRBD1 or TRBD2 may supply D (7 bases each). This CDR3 has 15 amino acids. The V end was cut by 1 base, the J end by 3 bases, with 14 bases between. Germline CDR1 reads SGDLS; CDR2 reads YYNGEE. The CDR3 reads CASSVQGGPNYEQYF. The CDR3 DNA follows: TGTGCCAGCAGCGTACAGGGGGGGCCTAACTACGAGCAGTACTTC.

V and J are TRBV5-6 and TRBJ2-5; the D gene is possibly TRBD2 (5 bases). Trimming cost V 2 bases and J 1 base, with 9 bases left between them. Germline V gene data show CDR1 as SGHDT and CDR2 as YYEEEE. This CDR3 region has 14 residues. The CDR3 nucleotides are TGTGCCAGCAGCTTTGGGAGCATCCAAGAGACCCAGTACTTC. This gives the protein CASSFGSIQETQYF.